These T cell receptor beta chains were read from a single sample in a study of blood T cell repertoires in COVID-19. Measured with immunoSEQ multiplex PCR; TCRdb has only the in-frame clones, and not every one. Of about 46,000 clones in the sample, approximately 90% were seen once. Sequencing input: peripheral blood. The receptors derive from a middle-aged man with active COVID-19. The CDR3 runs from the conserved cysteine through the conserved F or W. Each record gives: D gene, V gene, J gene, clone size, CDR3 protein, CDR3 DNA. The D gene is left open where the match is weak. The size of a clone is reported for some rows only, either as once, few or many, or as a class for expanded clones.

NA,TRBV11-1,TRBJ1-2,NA,CASSEGGRSRGYTF,TGTGCCAGCAGCGAAGGGGGTAGATCGAGGGGCTACACCTTC
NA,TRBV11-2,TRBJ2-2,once,CASSLNRQGTGELFF,TGTGCCAGCAGCTTAAACCGTCAGGGCACCGGGGAGCTGTTTTTT
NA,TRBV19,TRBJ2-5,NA,CASSIEEASRETQYF,TGTGCCAGTAGTATAGAGGAGGCTAGCAGGGAGACCCAGTACTTC
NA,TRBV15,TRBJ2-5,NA,CATSRSPASGETQYF,TGTGCCACCAGCAGATCACCCGCCTCAGGCGAGACCCAGTACTTC
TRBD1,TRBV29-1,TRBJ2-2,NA,CSVGQGLTGELFF,TGCAGCGTTGGACAGGGGCTTACCGGGGAGCTGTTTTTT
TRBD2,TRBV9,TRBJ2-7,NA,CASSVGLAGAEQYF,TGTGCCAGCAGCGTAGGGCTAGCGGGAGCCGAGCAGTACTTC
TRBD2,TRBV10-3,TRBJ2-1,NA,CAISVIAGADSSYNEQFF,TGTGCCATCAGTGTTATAGCGGGGGCAGATAGCTCCTACAATGAGCAGTTCTTC
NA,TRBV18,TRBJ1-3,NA,CASEETRGNTIYF,TGTGCCAGCGAGGAAACGAGAGGAAACACCATATATTTT
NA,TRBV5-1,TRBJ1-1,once,CASSLVSDMNTEAFF,TGCGCCAGCAGCTTGGTTTCGGACATGAACACTGAAGCTTTCTTT
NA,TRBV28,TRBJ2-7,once,CASSLWGRGISYEQYF,TGTGCCAGCAGTTTATGGGGCAGGGGAATTTCCTACGAGCAGTACTTC
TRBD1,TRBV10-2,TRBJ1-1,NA,CASSRQGSRNTEAFF,TGCGCCAGCAGTCGACAGGGGTCTAGAAACACTGAAGCTTTCTTT
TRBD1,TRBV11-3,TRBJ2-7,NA,CASSPRDSPYEQYF,TGTGCCAGCAGCCCCAGGGACAGTCCCTACGAGCAGTACTTC
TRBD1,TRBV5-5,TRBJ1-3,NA,CASSWAGTAGNTIYF,TGTGCCAGCAGCTGGGCCGGGACAGCTGGAAACACCATATATTTT
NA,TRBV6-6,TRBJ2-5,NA,CASSYGSGKETQYF,TGTGCCAGCAGTTACGGGTCGGGGAAAGAGACCCAGTACTTC
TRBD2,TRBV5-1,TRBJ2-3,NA,CASSFSGTSTDTQYF,TGCGCCAGCAGCTTTAGCGGGACATCGACAGATACGCAGTATTTT
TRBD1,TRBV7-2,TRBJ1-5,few,CASSPDRGYQPQHF,TGTGCCAGCAGCCCCGACAGGGGGTATCAGCCCCAGCATTTT
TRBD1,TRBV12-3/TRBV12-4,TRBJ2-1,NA,CASRWDRVDEQFF,TGTGCCAGCAGATGGGACAGGGTCGATGAGCAGTTCTTC
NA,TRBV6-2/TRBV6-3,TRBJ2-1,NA,CASSARRGSRWDEQFF,TGTGCCAGCAGTGCGCGACGAGGGAGTCGGTGGGATGAGCAGTTCTTC
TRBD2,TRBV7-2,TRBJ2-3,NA,CASSPPGGIGDTQYF,TGTGCCAGCAGCCCCCCGGGGGGGATTGGAGATACGCAGTATTTT
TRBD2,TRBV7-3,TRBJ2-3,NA,CASSAGLAGGGTDTQYF,TGTGCCAGCAGCGCGGGACTAGCGGGGGGGGGCACAGATACGCAGTATTTT
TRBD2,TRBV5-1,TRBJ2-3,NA,CASSLVYGLATTDTQYF,TGCGCCAGCAGCTTGGTTTACGGACTAGCGACGACAGATACGCAGTATTTT
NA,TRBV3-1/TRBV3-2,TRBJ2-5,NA,CASSQIKQGPGETQYF,TGTGCCAGCAGCCAAATTAAACAGGGTCCCGGAGAGACCCAGTACTTC
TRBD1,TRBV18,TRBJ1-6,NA,CASSFGTVDSPLHF,TGTGCCAGCTCCTTTGGGACAGTCGATTCACCCCTCCACTTT
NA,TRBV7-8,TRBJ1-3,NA,CASSPGSGNTIYF,TGTGCCAGCAGCCCCGGGTCTGGAAACACCATATATTTT
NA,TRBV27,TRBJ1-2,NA,CASSLRENYGYTF,TGTGCCAGCAGTTTAAGGGAGAACTATGGCTACACCTTC
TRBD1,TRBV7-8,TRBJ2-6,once,CASSAPGQGARGANVLTF,TGTGCCAGCAGCGCGCCGGGACAGGGGGCGCGGGGGGCCAACGTCCTGACTTTC
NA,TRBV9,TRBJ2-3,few,CASSVRGRTDTQYF,TGTGCCAGCAGCGTGCGGGGTCGCACAGATACGCAGTATTTT
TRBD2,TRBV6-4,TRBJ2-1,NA,CASSDLSSGLYNEQFF,TGTGCCAGCAGTGATCTGAGTAGCGGGCTCTACAATGAGCAGTTCTTC
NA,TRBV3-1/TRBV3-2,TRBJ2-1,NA,CASSQDLYGNNEQFF,TGTGCCAGCAGCCAAGATCTCTACGGTAACAATGAGCAGTTCTTC
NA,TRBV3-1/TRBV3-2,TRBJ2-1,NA,CASSQDVAAVEQFF,TGTGCCAGCAGCCAAGATGTGGCGGCCGTCGAGCAGTTCTTC
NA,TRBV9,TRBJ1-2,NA,CASSVSGSPNYGYTF,TGTGCCAGCAGCGTGTCGGGGAGTCCTAACTATGGCTACACCTTC
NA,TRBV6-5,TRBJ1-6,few,CASRRGGTTLGTLHF,TGTGCCAGCAGGCGGGGAGGGACGACGCTAGGGACCCTCCACTTT
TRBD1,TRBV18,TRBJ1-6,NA,CASSGQGENSPLHF,TGTGCCAGCTCCGGACAGGGAGAAAATTCACCCCTCCACTTT
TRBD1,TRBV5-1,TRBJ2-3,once,CASSLGATGATDTQYF,TGCGCCAGCAGCTTGGGGGCCACAGGGGCCACAGATACGCAGTATTTT
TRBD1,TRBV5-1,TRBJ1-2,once,CASSTGQGDYTF,TGCGCCAGCAGCACGGGACAGGGGGACTACACCTTC
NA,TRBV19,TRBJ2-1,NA,CATTGGGEQFF,TGTGCCACAACAGGGGGGGGTGAGCAGTTCTTC
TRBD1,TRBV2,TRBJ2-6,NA,CASSEWGQGAPGANVLTF,TGTGCCAGCAGTGAATGGGGACAGGGGGCGCCCGGGGCCAACGTCCTGACTTTC
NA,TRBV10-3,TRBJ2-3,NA,CAITKGVTDTQYF,TGTGCCATCACCAAGGGGGTTACAGATACGCAGTATTTT
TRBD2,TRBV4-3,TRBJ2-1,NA,CASSQGTSGYNEQFF,TGCGCCAGCAGCCAAGGTACTAGCGGCTACAATGAGCAGTTCTTC
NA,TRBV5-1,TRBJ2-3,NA,CASSPDTSTDTQYF,TGCGCCAGCAGCCCGGACACCAGCACAGATACGCAGTATTTT
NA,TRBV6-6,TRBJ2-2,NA,CASSYRPQGRAGELFF,TGTGCCAGCAGTTACAGGCCCCAGGGGCGGGCCGGGGAGCTGTTTTTT